A selection of T cell receptor beta chains follows, all from one sample in a study of post-analysis software for immune sequencing data. Each CDR3 protein is one row after TCRdb ran MiXCR on the PCR reads. This table holds about 770,000 distinct CDR3 sequences, about 45% found once. What was sequenced was blood. These receptor sequences come from a girl aged 5-17 years with multiple sclerosis. CDR3s include the opening cysteine and the closing phenylalanine or tryptophan. Each record gives: CDR3 length, D gene, V gene, clone size, J gene, CDR3 protein, CDR3 DNA. A D gene is named only where the DNA matches it firmly. Expanded clones are given a class, and other clones once, few, many or no size at all.

cdr3_length: 15; d_call: NA; v_call: TRBV29-1; clone_size: few; j_call: TRBJ2-7; cdr3_aa: CSVGPRHASSYEQYF; cdr3_nt: TGCAGCGTTGGGCCCCGACACGCGAGCTCCTACGAGCAGTACTTC
cdr3_length: 16; d_call: NA; v_call: TRBV12-3/TRBV12-4; clone_size: NA; j_call: TRBJ1-4; cdr3_aa: CASRNSGTRVEEKLFF; cdr3_nt: TGTGCCAGCAGGAATTCCGGGACCCGAGTTGAAGAAAAACTGTTTTTT
cdr3_length: 14; d_call: TRBD1; v_call: TRBV6-6; clone_size: NA; j_call: TRBJ2-7; cdr3_aa: CASSSPRDSYEQYF; cdr3_nt: TGTGCCAGCAGTTCCCCTAGGGACAGCTACGAGCAGTACTTC
cdr3_length: 12; d_call: NA; v_call: TRBV4-2; clone_size: NA; j_call: TRBJ1-1; cdr3_aa: CASSHSNTEAFF; cdr3_nt: TGTGCCAGCAGCCATAGCAACACTGAAGCTTTCTTT
cdr3_length: 14; d_call: NA; v_call: TRBV20-1; clone_size: NA; j_call: TRBJ2-3; cdr3_aa: CSESDRAGTDTQYF; cdr3_nt: TGCAGTGAATCGGACCGGGCCGGGACAGATACGCAGTATTTT
cdr3_length: 15; d_call: TRBD2; v_call: TRBV6-5; clone_size: NA; j_call: TRBJ2-7; cdr3_aa: CASSRNIAGGHEQYF; cdr3_nt: TGTGCCAGCAGTCGAAACATAGCGGGAGGGCACGAGCAGTACTTC
cdr3_length: 15; d_call: TRBD2; v_call: TRBV7-9; clone_size: NA; j_call: TRBJ2-3; cdr3_aa: CASSGRLAWPDTQYF; cdr3_nt: TGTGCCAGCAGCGGCAGACTAGCGTGGCCAGATACGCAGTATTTT
cdr3_length: 11; d_call: NA; v_call: TRBV7-9; clone_size: NA; j_call: TRBJ2-1; cdr3_aa: CASLLYNEQFF; cdr3_nt: TGTGCCAGCCTCCTCTACAATGAGCAGTTCTTC
cdr3_length: 14; d_call: NA; v_call: TRBV12-3/TRBV12-4; clone_size: NA; j_call: TRBJ2-5; cdr3_aa: CASSPSGNQETQYF; cdr3_nt: TGTGCCAGCAGTCCCTCGGGTAACCAAGAGACCCAGTACTTC
cdr3_length: 16; d_call: TRBD1; v_call: TRBV5-1; clone_size: NA; j_call: TRBJ1-4; cdr3_aa: CASSSWTGATNEKLFF; cdr3_nt: TGCGCCAGCAGCTCTTGGACAGGAGCAACTAATGAAAAACTGTTTTTT
cdr3_length: 14; d_call: NA; v_call: TRBV28; clone_size: NA; j_call: TRBJ1-5; cdr3_aa: CATRERNSNQPQHF; cdr3_nt: TGTGCCACCCGAGAACGGAATAGCAATCAGCCCCAGCATTTT
cdr3_length: 16; d_call: TRBD2; v_call: TRBV7-2; clone_size: NA; j_call: TRBJ2-4; cdr3_aa: CASSTRLAEAKNIQYF; cdr3_nt: TGTGCCAGCAGCACCCGACTAGCGGAGGCCAAAAACATTCAGTACTTC
cdr3_length: 13; d_call: TRBD1; v_call: TRBV28; clone_size: NA; j_call: TRBJ2-7; cdr3_aa: CASNTSTGGEQYF; cdr3_nt: TGTGCCAGCAATACCTCGACAGGGGGCGAGCAGTACTTC
cdr3_length: 13; d_call: NA; v_call: TRBV9; clone_size: few; j_call: TRBJ1-6; cdr3_aa: CASSVEIDSPLHF; cdr3_nt: TGTGCCAGCAGCGTGGAGATAGATTCACCCCTCCACTTT
cdr3_length: 16; d_call: TRBD2; v_call: TRBV20-1; clone_size: NA; j_call: TRBJ2-1; cdr3_aa: CSAPGLAGDQGYEQFF; cdr3_nt: TGCAGTGCCCCGGGACTAGCGGGAGATCAGGGATATGAGCAGTTCTTC
cdr3_length: 14; d_call: TRBD2; v_call: TRBV7-9; clone_size: NA; j_call: TRBJ2-5; cdr3_aa: CASSPGLDAETQYF; cdr3_nt: TGTGCCAGCAGCCCCGGACTAGACGCAGAGACCCAGTACTTC